The clone carrying this T cell receptor (beta chain) was observed a few times. As processed by the authors: Quantification of nucleated cells was approximated via reference gene primer amplification. Method: immunoSEQ multiplex PCR; TCRdb's copy keeps in-frame clones and lacks some. D and trimming come from the DNA, and the V and J calls and clone size come from that table. The sample shows about 90,000 clones, around 92% of them seen only once. These data originate in a study of blood T cell repertoires in COVID-19. Study details: PBMCs, B-cell-depleted T cells, or T cells were the source of the cDNA or gDNA that made up the material.

The origin of this receptor is a man aged 45 to 65 with COVID-19, enrolled during active disease. Sequenced: peripheral blood.

The CDR3 sequence: CAWSVRRDRGDGYTF. The DNA of the CDR3 is TGTGCCTGGAGTGTACGCCGGGACAGGGGTGACGGCTACACCTTC. The chain links TRBV30 to TRBJ1-2; 10 bases align to TRBD1. This CDR3 region has 15 residues. Unmatched junction bases numbered 9, after V lost 0 bases and J lost 8 bases. Germline V gives CDR1 GTSNPN, CDR2 SVGIG (reference sequence).